These T cell receptor beta chains were read from a single sample in a study of shared clonotypes between healthy human individuals. The assay was immunoSEQ multiplex PCR, and TCRdb's table has in-frame clones only and misses some. The sample records hundreds of thousands of clones, about 70% being singletons. The material sequenced was memory CD4+ T cells sorted from blood. These receptors were obtained from a man aged 30-40 years in good health. Each CDR3 is given with its conserved first and last residue. The order of the fields is J gene, clone size, V gene, CDR3 protein. Clone size, where shown, is once, few, many, or a class for clones that have expanded.

TRBJ1-1	.	TRBV5-7	CASSLVFTEAFF
TRBJ2-2	.	TRBV7-9	CASSPLGGPQSSGELFF
TRBJ2-3	.	TRBV28	CASTPSTDTQYF
TRBJ1-4	.	TRBV14	CASSQEAGNEKLFF
TRBJ1-1	once	TRBV15	CATSRDRGSMNTEAFF
TRBJ2-2	.	TRBV10-1	CASSDRRSPNTGELFF
TRBJ2-7	.	TRBV28	CASGPVFEQYF
TRBJ2-2	.	TRBV5-1	CASSAGGTGELFF
TRBJ1-3	few	TRBV21-1	CASSKGTAARGNTIYF
TRBJ2-5	.	TRBV5-1	CASSSGQGQETQYF
TRBJ1-3	.	TRBV30	CAWSPRDGSGNTIYF
TRBJ2-2	.	TRBV5-1	CASSLKEPGTGELFF
TRBJ2-5	few	TRBV25-1	CASSDPPGTQYF
TRBJ2-7	.	TRBV5-1	CGARRGPVNSFPIPGTYEQYF
TRBJ1-1	.	TRBV5-1	CASSFAGTGPNTEAFF
TRBJ1-5	.	TRBV2	CASSATGFQPQHF
TRBJ2-7	.	TRBV7-7	CASSLLAGEAYEQYF
TRBJ1-4	few	TRBV5-1	CASSAGTMAFATNEKLFF
TRBJ2-2	.	TRBV5-1	CASSLEGHPGELFF
TRBJ2-5	many	TRBV18	CASSPLQGAETQYF
TRBJ2-2	.	TRBV6-6	CASSYADPNTGELFF
TRBJ1-2	.	TRBV7-9	CASSLAPADYGYTF
TRBJ2-2	.	TRBV10-3	CATRLAGGDTGELFF
TRBJ1-1	many	TRBV28	CASNRDGWDTEAFF
TRBJ1-5	.	TRBV6-6	CASSYSSEPQHF
TRBJ2-7	.	TRBV29-1	CSVRTGGSYEQYF
TRBJ2-3	.	TRBV27	CASSPGAGPGLTSTDTQYF
TRBJ2-7	.	TRBV10-2	CASTIRDWREGSYEQYF
TRBJ2-7	once	TRBV28	CASSFPAGGQEWVREVSSYEQYF
TRBJ1-3	few	TRBV19	CASSSPWTVSGNTIYF
TRBJ2-3	.	TRBV7-9	CASSLQGTGTDTQYF